One sample yielded the 21 T cell receptor beta chains listed below, sequenced in a study of cytomegalovirus exposure and HLA in healthy donors. This PCR relied on a set of 60 Vbeta primers and 13 Jbeta primers. This table comes from immunoSEQ multiplex PCR, and its TCRdb copy is limited to in-frame clones, with some not included. Counted here are about 170,000 clones, around four fifths occurring once; the ten biggest clones make up 1%. Specimen: PBMCs. Every receptor here comes from a woman aged 50 to 65 in good health and CMV-seropositive.

This chain uses TRBV28 with TRBJ2-7; D not resolved. Germline CDR1 reads MDHEN; CDR2 reads SYDVKM. The length of the CDR3 is 12 residues. V lost 6 bases and J 2 bases, leaving 8 bases between the germline ends. CDR3 loop: CASSPFPYEQYF. The CDR3 coding sequence is TGTGCCAGCAGCCCCTTCCCCTACGAGCAGTACTTC.

This chain connects TRBV7-2 to TRBJ1-2; 8 nucleotides match TRBD1. The germline V gene encodes CDR1 SGHTA and CDR2 FQGNSA. Losses at the gene ends were 4 bases for V and 2 bases for J; bases not matched to a gene: 6. This CDR3 contains 15 residues. This chain's CDR3 is CASSSPGQGNYGYTF. Written as DNA, the CDR3 is TGTGCCAGCAGCTCACCAGGACAGGGAAACTATGGCTACACCTTC.

J is TRBJ1-1 and V is TRBV28; D possibly corresponds to TRBD1 (6 bases). Trimming cost V 10 bases and J 1 base, with 10 bases left between them. This CDR3 is built from 12 residues. Germline V CDR1 and CDR2: MDHEN, SYDVKM. In DNA, the CDR3 is TGTGCCACGGGGGGCCGGAACACTGAAGCTTTCTTT. Translated: CATGGRNTEAFF.

The chain carries TRBV7-9 and TRBJ2-7; TRBD1 aligns across 8 bases. This CDR3 comprises 14 residues. The germline gives CDR1 SEHNR, CDR2 FQNEAQ (reference sequence). J gave up 4 bases and V 8 bases, and 10 bases lay outside the gene matches. This CDR3 reads CASRASTGDYEQYF. The CDR3 DNA reads as TGTGCCAGCCGAGCTTCGACAGGGGATTACGAGCAGTACTTC.

This sequence joins TRBV7-2 and TRBJ1-2, with D perhaps matching TRBD1 (6 bases). Germline CDR1 is SGHTA and CDR2 is FQGNSA. The CDR3 is 16 amino acids. The germline V and J ends were trimmed by 2 bases and 0 bases, with 13 bases remaining between them. This chain's CDR3 is CASSLYRPGANYGYTF. In nucleotides, the CDR3 is TGTGCCAGCAGCTTATACCGTCCAGGGGCTAACTATGGCTACACCTTC.

The chain carries TRBV19 and TRBJ1-5; TRBD1 matches at 7 bases. Germline lookup yields CDR1 LNHDA and CDR2 SQIVND (reference sequence). V dropped 3 bases and J dropped 5; count of bases not matched to a gene: 4. This CDR3 is built from 14 residues. As DNA, the CDR3 is TGTGCCAGTAGTATCATCCAGGGGGATCAGCCCCAGCATTTT. Residues: CASSIIQGDQPQHF.

The gene calls are TRBV5-1 and TRBJ2-1; the D gene is possibly TRBD2 (5 bases). Germline assignment: CDR1 SGHRS and CDR2 YFSETQ. V was pared by 0 bases and J by 6 bases, with 10 bases between. This CDR3 is built from 14 residues. In DNA, the CDR3 is TGCGCCAGCAGCTTGGAAAGTACTAGCAATGAGCAGTTCTTC. Residues: CASSLESTSNEQFF. The full variable domain, with the rest looked up from reference TRBV5-1 and TRBJ2-1, is KAGVTQTPRYLIKTRGQQVTLSCSPISGHRSVSWYQQTPGQGLQFLFEYFSETQRNKGNFPGRFSGRQFSNSRSEMNVSTLELGDSALYLCASSLESTSNEQFFGPGTRLTVL.

The chain links TRBV27 to TRBJ2-2, with D tentatively TRBD2 (7 bases). Trimming pared 1 base from V and 2 bases from J, leaving 14 bases between. This CDR3 is 17 amino acids long. Germline CDR1 is MNHEY and CDR2 is SMNVEV (reference sequence). The CDR3 loop reads CASSLFGRGANTGELFF. CDR3 DNA: TGTGCCAGCAGTTTATTCGGTCGGGGGGCCAACACCGGGGAGCTGTTTTTT.

J is TRBJ2-3 and V is TRBV27; 10 nucleotides match TRBD1. Germline CDR1 is MNHEY and CDR2 is SMNVEV (reference sequence). Trimming took 5 bases from V and 5 from J; bases not matched to a gene: 10. The CDR3 runs 16 residues. CDR3 sequence (DNA): TGTGCCAGCAGTCAACCGGGACAGGGGTTTCAAGATACGCAGTATTTT. Protein product: CASSQPGQGFQDTQYF.

The rearrangement uses TRBV29-1 and TRBJ2-5; D not certain. This CDR3 is 11 amino acids long. Germline CDR1 SQVTM, CDR2 ANQGSEA. The ends were cut back, 8 bases at V and 2 bases at J, with 9 bases in the middle. The CDR3 bases are TGCAGCACGACTCGTCAAGAGACCCAGTACTTC. This sequence encodes CSTTRQETQYF.

CDR3 sequence: CASRKTGSNTEAFF. The CDR3 DNA reads TGTGCCAGCAGGAAGACAGGATCGAACACTGAAGCTTTCTTT. J is TRBJ1-1 and V is TRBV6-5; weak D call: TRBD1 (6 bases). The germline V gene has CDR1 MNHEY and CDR2 SVGAGI. The CDR3 is made up of 14 amino acids. V was clipped by 6 bases and J by 1 base, with 12 bases between them.

The CDR3 region has the DNA TGTGCCAGCAGTTCCCCCGGACGGGGCTCTGGAAACACCATATATTTT. This translates into CASSSPGRGSGNTIYF. The rearrangement uses TRBV28 and TRBJ1-3; no clear D gene. The V gene lost 4 bases and the J gene lost 0 bases, with 13 bases spanning the gap. CDR1 MDHEN and CDR2 SYDVKM come from the germline V gene. This CDR3 spans 16 amino acids.

The CDR3 nucleotides are TGTGCCAGCAGCCCTCCGGACAGGGGGATTCAGACCCAGTACTTC. Protein sequence: CASSPPDRGIQTQYF. This chain joins TRBV9 and TRBJ2-5; 10 bases agree with TRBD1. Trimming took 4 bases from V and 6 from J; bases not matched to a gene: 9. The CDR3 runs to 15 residues. Germline CDR1 SGDLS, CDR2 YYNGEE.

Turning to this clone: Sequence at one end of the junction differs from germline and may be a read error. The CDR3, as DNA: TGTTCCAGCCGGATGACGGGGACTCGAGGAATCTATGGCTACACCTTC. Its protein product is CSSRMTGTRGIYGYTF. V usage is TRBV7-9 and J usage is TRBJ1-2, with a possible D match to TRBD1 (5 bases). CDR3 length: 16 amino acids. CDR1 and CDR2 (germline): SEHNR, FQNEAQ (reference sequence).

This clone has only one observation. The rearrangement uses TRBV9 and TRBJ2-4; 8 nucleotides line up with TRBD2. CDR3 length equals 17 residues. CDR1 is SGDLS and CDR2 is YYNGEE in the germline V gene. The V segment lost 4 bases and the J segment 6 bases; nucleotides outside the gene matches: 15. CDR3 sequence: CASSPHLGRGVGNIQYF. CDR3 DNA sequence: TGTGCCAGCAGCCCCCATTTAGGGCGGGGGGTTGGAAACATTCAGTACTTC.

Worth noting for this clone: The junction departs from the called germline gene at one end, perhaps through a read error. The chain links TRBV15 to TRBJ2-7; a weak D match, TRBD2 (6 bases). Germline V gene sequence: CDR1 LNHNV, CDR2 YYDKDF (reference sequence). The CDR3 has 12 residues. The CDR3 bases are TGTGCCACCAGCAGAGATCGGGGGACCGCCAGCTTC. This codes for CATSRDRGTASF.

This chain connects TRBV14 to TRBJ2-2, with D hard to call. This CDR3 spans 14 amino acids. From germline, CDR1 is SGHDN and CDR2 FVKESK. V lost 0 bases and J lost 7, with 9 bases in between. The CDR3 loop reads CASSQDLSGGELFF. The CDR3 nucleotides are TGTGCCAGCAGCCAAGATCTCTCGGGCGGGGAGCTGTTTTTT.

This clone was picked up one time. The chain combines TRBV30 with TRBJ1-2; D is possibly TRBD1 (6 bases). This CDR3 region has 13 residues. Germline assignment: CDR1 GTSNPN and CDR2 SVGIG (reference sequence). V was cut by 2 bases and J by 4 bases, with 11 bases left in between. The CDR3 spells CAWSNREPYGYTF. As DNA, the CDR3 is TGTGCCTGGAGTAACAGGGAACCCTATGGCTACACCTTC.

This clone was seen a handful of times. The rearrangement links TRBV5-6 to TRBJ1-2, with 7 nucleotides matching TRBD1. This CDR3 is built from 14 residues. Trimming took 6 bases from V and 7 from J; bases not matched to a gene: 12. Germline CDR1 and CDR2: SGHDT and YYEEEE. The CDR3 sequence: CASTRQGTSAGYTF. CDR3 DNA sequence: TGTGCCAGCACCCGACAGGGAACCTCCGCTGGCTACACCTTC.

CDR3: CASRGHGFKLGNTIYF. CDR3 DNA: TGTGCCAGTAGGGGACACGGCTTTAAGCTTGGAAACACCATATATTTT. The V and J genes are TRBV19 and TRBJ1-3, with a tentative D call TRBD1 (6 bases). The V end lost 6 bases, the J end lost 3 bases, and 18 bases lay between the germline ends. Per germline, CDR1 LNHDA and CDR2 SQIVND (reference sequence). This CDR3 contains 16 residues.

The chain has TRBV27 and TRBJ1-4; the D gene is possibly TRBD1 (6 bases). The CDR3 length is 15 residues. Trimming pared 5 bases from V and 4 bases from J, leaving 14 bases between. CDR1 and CDR2 from the germline V gene are MNHEY and SMNVEV (reference sequence). The DNA of the CDR3 is TGTGCCAGCAGTCCTAGAGGACAGATTAATGAAAAACTGTTTTTT. As protein: CASSPRGQINEKLFF.